The sequence of this T cell receptor beta chain was determined in a study of blood T cell repertoires in COVID-19. Study-wide background: COVID-19 samples, acute and convalescent, were from the United States, Italy and Spain.

There are 12 residues in the CDR3. From germline, CDR1 is SQVTM and CDR2 ANQGSEA. Trimming left V 7 bases short and J 2 bases short, with 11 bases between. Assay used: immunoSEQ multiplex PCR; TCRdb lists only in-frame clones, some missing. The sample yields just over 85,000 clones, roughly nine tenths seen once. Sequenced: peripheral blood. The chain is built from TRBV29-1 and TRBJ1-1; D gene uncertain. This clonotype originated in a man aged 45-60 years with acute or convalescent COVID-19. CDR3: CSATAPNTEAFF. The CDR3, as DNA: TGCAGCGCCACAGCACCCAACACTGAAGCTTTCTTT.